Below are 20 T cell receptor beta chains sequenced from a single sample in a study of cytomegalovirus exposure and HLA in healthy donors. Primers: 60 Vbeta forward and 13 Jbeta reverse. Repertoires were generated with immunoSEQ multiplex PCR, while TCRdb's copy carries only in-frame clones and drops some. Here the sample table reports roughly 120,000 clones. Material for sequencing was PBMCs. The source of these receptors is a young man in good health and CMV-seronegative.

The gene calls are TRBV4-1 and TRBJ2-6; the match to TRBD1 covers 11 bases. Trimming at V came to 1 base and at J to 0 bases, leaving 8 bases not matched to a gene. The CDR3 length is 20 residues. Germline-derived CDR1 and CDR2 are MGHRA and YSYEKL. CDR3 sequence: CASSQVLTDRGPSGANVLTF. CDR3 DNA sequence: TGCGCCAGCAGCCAAGTGCTTACGGACAGGGGGCCCTCTGGGGCCAACGTCCTGACTTTC.

CDR3 loop: CASSLDNLDTQYF. DNA for the CDR3: TGTGCCAGCAGCTTAGATAACTTGGATACGCAGTATTTT. The chain couples TRBV11-3 to TRBJ2-3, with D uncertain. From germline, CDR1 is SGHNT and CDR2 YENEEA. This CDR3 contains 13 residues. V lost 0 bases and J 6 bases, leaving 7 bases between the germline ends.

The CDR3 loop reads CASSVESSGNTIYF. For the CDR3, the DNA is TGTGCCAGCAGCGTAGAGAGCTCTGGAAACACCATATATTTT. This chain links TRBV9 with TRBJ1-3, with no clear D. The CDR3 covers 14 residues. The V end lost 0 bases, the J end lost 0 bases, and 4 bases lay between the germline ends. Germline CDR1 SGDLS, CDR2 YYNGEE.

The CDR3 coding sequence is TGTGCCAGCAGCTCCATGAACCGAGGGAGCAATCAGCCCCAGCATTTT. This codes for CASSSMNRGSNQPQHF. The gene calls are TRBV5-6 and TRBJ1-5; D uncertain. This CDR3 spans 16 amino acids. Trimming stripped 3 bases from V and 1 base from J, with 14 bases between. CDR1 and CDR2 from the germline V gene are SGHDT and YYEEEE.

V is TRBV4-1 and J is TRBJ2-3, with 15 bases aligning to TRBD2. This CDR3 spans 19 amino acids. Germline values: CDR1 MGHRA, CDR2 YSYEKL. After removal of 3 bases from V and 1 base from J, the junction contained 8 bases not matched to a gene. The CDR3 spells CASSQGGLAGGRRTDTQYF. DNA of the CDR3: TGCGCCAGCAGCCAGGGTGGACTAGCGGGAGGGCGACGCACAGATACGCAGTATTTT.

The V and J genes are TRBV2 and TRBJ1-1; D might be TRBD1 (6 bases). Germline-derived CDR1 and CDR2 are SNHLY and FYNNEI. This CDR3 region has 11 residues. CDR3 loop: CAILQGIGAFF. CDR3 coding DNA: TGTGCGATTCTACAGGGAATCGGAGCTTTCTTT.

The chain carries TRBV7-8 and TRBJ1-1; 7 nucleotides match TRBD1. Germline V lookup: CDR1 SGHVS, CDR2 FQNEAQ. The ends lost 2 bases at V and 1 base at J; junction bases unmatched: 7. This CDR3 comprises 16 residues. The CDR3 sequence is CASSLIQGGSNTEAFF. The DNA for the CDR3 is TGTGCCAGCAGCTTAATTCAGGGGGGCTCGAACACTGAAGCTTTCTTT.

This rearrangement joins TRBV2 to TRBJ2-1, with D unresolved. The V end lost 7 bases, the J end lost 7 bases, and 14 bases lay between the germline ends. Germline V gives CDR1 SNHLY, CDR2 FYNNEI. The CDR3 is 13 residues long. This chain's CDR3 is CASITRLLNEQFF. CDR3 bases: TGTGCCAGCATCACCAGGCTACTTAATGAGCAGTTCTTC.

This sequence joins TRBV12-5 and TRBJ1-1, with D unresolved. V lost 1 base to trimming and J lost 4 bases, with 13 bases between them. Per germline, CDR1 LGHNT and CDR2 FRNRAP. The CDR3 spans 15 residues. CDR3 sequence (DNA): TGTGCTAGTGGTTTGGCCTCGTTCCCGAGCACTGAAGCTTTCTTT. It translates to CASGLASFPSTEAFF. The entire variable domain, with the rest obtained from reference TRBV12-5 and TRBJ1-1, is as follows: DARVTQTPRHKVTEMGQEVTMRCQPILGHNTVFWYRQTMMQGLELLAYFRNRAPLDDSGMPKDRFSAEMPDATLATLKIQPSEPRDSAVYFCASGLASFPSTEAFFGQGTRLTVV.

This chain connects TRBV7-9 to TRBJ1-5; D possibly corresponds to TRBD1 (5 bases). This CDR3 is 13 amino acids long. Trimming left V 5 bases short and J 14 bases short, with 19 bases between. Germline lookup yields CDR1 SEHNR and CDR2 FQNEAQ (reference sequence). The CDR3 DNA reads TGTGCCAGCAGCCTAAGCACTCAGGGAGGAAAGCATTTT. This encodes CASSLSTQGGKHF.

This CDR3 is CASSETSGLNIYEQYF. The CDR3, as DNA: TGCGCCAGCAGTGAAACTAGCGGGCTAAATATCTACGAGCAGTACTTC. V and J are TRBV10-1 and TRBJ2-7; 9 nucleotides match TRBD2. There are 16 residues in the CDR3. Germline V gene sequence: CDR1 WNHNN, CDR2 SYGVQD (reference sequence). Trimming took 3 bases from V and 3 from J; bases not matched to a gene: 9.

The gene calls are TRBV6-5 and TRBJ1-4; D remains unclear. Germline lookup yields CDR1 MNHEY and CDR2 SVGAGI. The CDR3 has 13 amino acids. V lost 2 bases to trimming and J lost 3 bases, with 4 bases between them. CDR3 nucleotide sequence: TGTGCCAGCAGTTACCAGGCTAATGAAAAACTGTTTTTT. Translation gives CASSYQANEKLFF.

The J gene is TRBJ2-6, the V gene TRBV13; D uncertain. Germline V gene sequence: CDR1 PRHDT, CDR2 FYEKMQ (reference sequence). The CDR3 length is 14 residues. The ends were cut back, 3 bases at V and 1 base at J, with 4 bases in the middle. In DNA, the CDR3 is TGTGCCAGCAGCTTTCGTTCTGGGGCCAACGTCCTGACTTTC. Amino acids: CASSFRSGANVLTF.

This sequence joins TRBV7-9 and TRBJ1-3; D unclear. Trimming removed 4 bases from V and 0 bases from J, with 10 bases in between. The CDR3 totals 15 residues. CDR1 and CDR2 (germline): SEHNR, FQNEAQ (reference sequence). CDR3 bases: TGTGCCAGCAGCTCCCAGAACAGCTCTGGAAACACCATATATTTT. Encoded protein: CASSSQNSSGNTIYF.

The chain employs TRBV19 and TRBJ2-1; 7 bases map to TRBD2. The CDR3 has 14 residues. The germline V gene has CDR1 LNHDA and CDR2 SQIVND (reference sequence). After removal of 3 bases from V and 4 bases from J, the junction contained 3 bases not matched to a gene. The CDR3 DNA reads TGTGCCAGTAGTATCTCCGGGAGGTACAATGAGCAGTTCTTC. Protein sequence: CASSISGRYNEQFF.

CDR3 coding DNA: TGTGCCAGCAGTTTATTAGGGGCCAGTCAGCCCCAGCATTTT. It specifies CASSLLGASQPQHF. The V and J genes are TRBV28 and TRBJ1-5; weak D call: TRBD1 (5 bases). From germline, CDR1 is MDHEN and CDR2 SYDVKM. There are 14 residues in the CDR3. V shed 1 base and J shed 6 bases, with 10 bases lying between them.

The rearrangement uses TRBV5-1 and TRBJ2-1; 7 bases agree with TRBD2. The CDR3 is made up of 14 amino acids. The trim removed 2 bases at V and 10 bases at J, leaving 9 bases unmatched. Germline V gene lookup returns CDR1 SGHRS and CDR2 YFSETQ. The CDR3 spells CASSFWEGGGEQFF. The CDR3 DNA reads TGCGCCAGCAGCTTTTGGGAGGGCGGAGGGGAGCAGTTCTTC. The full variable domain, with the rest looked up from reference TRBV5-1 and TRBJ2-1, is KAGVTQTPRYLIKTRGQQVTLSCSPISGHRSVSWYQQTPGQGLQFLFEYFSETQRNKGNFPGRFSGRQFSNSRSEMNVSTLELGDSALYLCASSFWEGGGEQFFGPGTRLTVL.

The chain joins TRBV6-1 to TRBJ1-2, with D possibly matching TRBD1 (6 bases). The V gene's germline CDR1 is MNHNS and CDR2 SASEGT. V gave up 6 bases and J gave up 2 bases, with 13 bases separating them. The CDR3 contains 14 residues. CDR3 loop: CASRRTDTNYGYTF. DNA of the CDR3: TGTGCCAGCAGAAGGACAGATACCAACTATGGCTACACCTTC.

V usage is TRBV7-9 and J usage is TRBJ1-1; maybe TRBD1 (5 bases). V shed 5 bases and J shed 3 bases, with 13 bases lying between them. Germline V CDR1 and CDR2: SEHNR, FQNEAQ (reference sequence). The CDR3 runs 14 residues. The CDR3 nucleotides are TGTGCCAGCAGCCCCCTGTTAGGGGACACTGAAGCTTTCTTT. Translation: CASSPLLGDTEAFF.

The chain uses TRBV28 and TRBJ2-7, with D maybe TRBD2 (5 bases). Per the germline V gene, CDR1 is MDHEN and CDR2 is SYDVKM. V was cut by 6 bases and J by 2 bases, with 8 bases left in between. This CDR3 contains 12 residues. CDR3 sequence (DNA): TGTGCCAGCAGGGACTTCACCTACGAGCAGTACTTC. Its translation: CASRDFTYEQYF.